This T cell receptor beta chain appears in the sequencing data of a study of T cells expressing NK-cell markers. Study-level information: The authors sequenced eight donors, of whom seven were HCMV-seropositive and one was seronegative.

TCRdb reprocessed the 5' RACE reads and reports one entry per CDR3 protein, with no DNA. The listing records about 550,000 distinct CDR3 sequences. Sequenced sample: blood T cells: a sorted CD56 or NKG2C T cell subset, CD4+ or CD8+ T cells, or bulk PBMC T cells (not recorded which). The sequence derives from a man aged 18 to 30 in good health.

CDR3 sequence reads: CASSSRRLRAGELFF. This chain links TRBV7-8 with TRBJ2-2; the D call from TCRdb, TRBD1, cannot be confirmed without DNA. This CDR3 has 15 residues. Per germline, CDR1 SGHVS and CDR2 FQNEAQ.